The clone carrying this T cell receptor (beta chain) was found once. This sample was taken from a study of CD8 T cells in Susac syndrome. Reverse transcription of about 0.5 to 1 ug RNA used random hexamers. The immunoSEQ assay covered 54 Vbeta and 13 Jbeta segments for CDR3. TCRdb reprocessed the immunoSEQ multiplex PCR reads with MiXCR, giving one entry per CDR3 protein. The sample records 50,000 or so distinct CDR3 sequences, 93% being singletons. Germline V lookup: CDR1 LNHDA, CDR2 SQIVND (reference sequence). This CDR3 spans 15 amino acids. Trimming removed 5 bases from V and 4 bases from J, with 17 bases in between. Sequencing of TCR beta covered CD8+ and CD4+ T cells obtained from blood. Treatment-naive patients with stable or active relapsing-remitting disease served as multiple sclerosis controls. TEMRA cells were FACS-enriched, with CD8+ and CD4+ T cells isolated negatively.

The chain recombines TRBV19 with TRBJ1-1, with a possible D match to TRBD1 (5 bases). Sequencing was carried out using CD8+ T cells from PBMCs. This TCR came from a human donor with multiple sclerosis. CDR3 coding DNA: TGTGCCAGTAGTCCTGCCGGGACCCCGAGCACTGAAGCTTTCTTT. This codes for CASSPAGTPSTEAFF.